Sequencing of this TCR beta chain was carried out in a study of memory CD4+ T cells and cytomegalovirus serostatus. TCRdb keeps only in-frame clones here, not all; method: immunoSEQ multiplex PCR. Here the sample spans more than 45,000 clones, roughly 77% being singletons. The CDR3 length is 14 residues. The V gene's germline CDR1 is SGHTA and CDR2 FQGTGA. The V and J ends lost 3 bases and 6 bases respectively, with 14 bases between them. In its sample, this clone was seen a few times. Single viable CD3+CD4+CD8-CD45RO+ cells were sorted as the memory CD4+ T cells. Total CD4+ T cells were enriched by CD4 positive selection.

The sample consisted of memory CD4+ T cells from blood. This TCR came from an adult in good health and CMV-seronegative. The V call is TRBV7-3, the J call TRBJ1-1; D is ambiguous. DNA of the CDR3: TGTGCCAGCAGCTTCGGACCCCCTGCGGCTGAAGCTTTCTTT. It specifies CASSFGPPAAEAFF.